A single sample gave rise to the 27 T cell receptor beta chains below, sequenced in a study of cytomegalovirus exposure and HLA in healthy donors. With 60 Vbeta and 13 Jbeta primers, the PCR was carried out. Measured with immunoSEQ multiplex PCR; TCRdb has only the in-frame clones, and not every one. The data contain under 150,000 clones, about 68% of them singletons. The specimen sequenced was PBMCs. Receptors were obtained from a woman aged 40-49 years in good health and CMV-seropositive.

The chain links TRBV28 to TRBJ1-2; 8 bases align to TRBD1. V was clipped by 3 bases and J by 2 bases; unmatched bases: 5. The CDR3 consists of 15 residues. Germline V CDR1 and CDR2: MDHEN, SYDVKM. The CDR3 spells CASSFGDRLNYGYTF. The DNA for the CDR3 is TGTGCCAGCAGTTTTGGGGACAGGCTAAACTATGGCTACACCTTC.

V usage is TRBV27 and J usage is TRBJ1-1; 11 bases map to TRBD1. Germline V gene sequence: CDR1 MNHEY, CDR2 SMNVEV (reference sequence). This CDR3 region has 15 residues. V was clipped by 0 bases and J by 6 bases; unmatched bases: 3. As DNA, the CDR3 is TGTGCCAGCAGTTTATCAGGGACAGGGGGGGCTGAAGCTTTCTTT. Its translation is CASSLSGTGGAEAFF.

The chain recombines TRBV19 with TRBJ2-2; TRBD2 aligns across 7 bases. Trimming cost V 3 bases and J 4 bases; bases outside gene matches: 8. This CDR3 is built from 16 residues. In germline, CDR1 is LNHDA, CDR2 SQIVND (reference sequence). The DNA for the CDR3 is TGTGCCAGTAGTATGTATGGCGGGAGTGGCACCGGGGAGCTGTTTTTT. Translating gives CASSMYGGSGTGELFF. Complete variable domain (other parts from reference TRBV19 and TRBJ2-2): DGGITQSPKYLFRKEGQNVTLSCEQNLNHDAMYWYRQDPGQGLRLIYYSQIVNDFQKGDIAEGYSVSREKKESFPLTVTSAQKNPTAFYLCASSMYGGSGTGELFFGEGSRLTVL.

This chain connects TRBV4-1 to TRBJ2-7, with 9 bases identical to TRBD2. Germline V lookup: CDR1 MGHRA, CDR2 YSYEKL. CDR3 length: 17 amino acids. J gave up 7 bases and V 5 bases, and 18 bases lay outside the gene matches. The CDR3 bases are TGCGCCAGCAGCGAGGCGGTAGCGGGAGTTATTTTTGGGGAGCAGTACTTC. Translation: CASSEAVAGVIFGEQYF.

This clone came up a few times. The chain is built from TRBV13 and TRBJ1-5; D possibly corresponds to TRBD1 (5 bases). The ends were cut back, 0 bases at V and 9 bases at J, with 18 bases in the middle. The CDR3 covers 16 residues. CDR1 is PRHDT, CDR2 FYEKMQ, per germline (reference sequence). The CDR3 protein is CASSLGGGRGRGPQHF. The CDR3 nucleotides read TGTGCCAGCAGCTTAGGCGGGGGACGGGGGAGGGGGCCCCAGCATTTT.

This chain uses TRBV5-1 with TRBJ2-3, with TRBD2 matching 7 bases. Trimming removed 2 bases from V and 1 base from J; junction bases left unmatched: 1. The V gene's germline CDR1 is SGHRS and CDR2 YFSETQ. The CDR3 is made up of 14 amino acids. The CDR3, as DNA: TGCGCCAGCAGCTTAGGACTAGGCACAGATACGCAGTATTTT. Its protein is CASSLGLGTDTQYF.

The rearrangement joins TRBV7-3 to TRBJ2-6; D not resolved. The V end lost 1 base, the J end lost 1 base, and 5 bases lay between the germline ends. The CDR3 has 15 amino acids. The germline CDR1 and CDR2 sequences are SGHTA and FQGTGA. The CDR3 DNA follows: TGTGCCAGCAGCTTAAGTCCGTCTGGGGCCAACGTCCTGACTTTC. Translation gives CASSLSPSGANVLTF.

Remarks on this clone: One end of the junction is discordant with germline, which a read error may explain. This chain links TRBV7-7 with TRBJ2-5; D is undetermined. Per germline, CDR1 SSHAT and CDR2 FNYEAQ (reference sequence). This CDR3 contains 14 residues. This chain's CDR3 is CASSLVGSYETQYF. As DNA, the CDR3 is TGTGCTAGCAGCTTAGTCGGGTCGTACGAGACCCAGTACTTC.

The rearrangement uses TRBV5-6 and TRBJ2-7; 7 nucleotides line up with TRBD1. There are 14 residues in the CDR3. CDR1 and CDR2 (germline): SGHDT, YYEEEE. The V gene end was trimmed by 3 bases and the J gene end by 5 bases; junction bases not matched to a gene: 8. The CDR3 is CASSSTGPQHEQYF. The CDR3 bases are TGTGCCAGCAGCTCGACAGGGCCCCAGCACGAGCAGTACTTC.

The rearrangement uses TRBV6-5 and TRBJ2-6; D might be TRBD2 (6 bases). Trimming left V 7 bases short and J 2 bases short, with 12 bases between. The germline V gene encodes CDR1 MNHEY and CDR2 SVGAGI. The CDR3 has 15 amino acids. CDR3 region: CASNKGEAGANVLTF. CDR3 nucleotides: TGTGCCAGCAATAAAGGGGAGGCTGGGGCCAACGTCCTGACTTTC.

The chain's CDR3 is CASSIDPPGEQYF. In DNA, the CDR3 is TGTGCCAGTAGTATAGATCCCCCGGGCGAGCAGTACTTC. The chain is built from TRBV19 and TRBJ2-7, with D uncertain. V lost 0 bases to trimming and J lost 6 bases, with 9 bases between them. CDR1 and CDR2 (germline): LNHDA, SQIVND (reference sequence). The CDR3 contains 13 residues.

V and J are TRBV28 and TRBJ1-2; TRBD1 agrees at 11 bases. V lost 3 bases and J lost 1; bases outside the gene matches: 10. From germline, CDR1 is MDHEN and CDR2 SYDVKM. CDR3 length equals 18 residues. Written as DNA, the CDR3 is TGTGCCAGCAGTTTTCCAGGACAGGGGGCGAGGATTAACTATGGCTACACCTTC. As protein: CASSFPGQGARINYGYTF.

This sequence joins TRBV7-8 and TRBJ1-1, with a weak D call TRBD1 (6 bases). The germline CDR1 and CDR2 sequences are SGHVS and FQNEAQ. CDR3 length: 14 residues. The V end was cut by 7 bases, the J end by 0 bases, with 12 bases between. CDR3 in amino acids: CASTKDSLNTEAFF. The CDR3, as DNA: TGTGCCAGCACCAAGGACAGCCTGAACACTGAAGCTTTCTTT. Full variable domain (outside the CDR3, taken from reference TRBV7-8 and TRBJ1-1): GAGVSQSPRYKVAKRGQDVALRCDPISGHVSLFWYQQALGQGPEFLTYFQNEAQLDKSGLPSDRFFAERPEGSVSTLKIQRTQQEDSAVYLCASTKDSLNTEAFFGQGTRLTVV.

Concerning this clone: At one boundary the junction diverges from the germline segment, which might be a read error. This chain connects TRBV14 to TRBJ1-1; 8 nucleotides line up with TRBD1. This CDR3 region has 16 residues. CDR1 and CDR2 (germline): SGHDN, FVKESK. This CDR3 reads CASRQGSGGGNTEAFF. CDR3 DNA sequence: TGTGCCAGCAGGCAAGGATCAGGGGGCGGTAACACTGAAGCTTTCTTT.

This clone was found a few times. The chain combines TRBV30 with TRBJ2-1; D is undetermined. CDR3 size: 12 residues. Per germline, CDR1 GTSNPN and CDR2 SVGIG (reference sequence). The V end was cut by 1 base, the J end by 7 bases, with 8 bases between. The CDR3 sequence is CAWSALVNEQFF. The CDR3 nucleotides read TGTGCCTGGAGTGCGTTAGTAAATGAGCAGTTCTTC.

The chain combines TRBV4-1 with TRBJ2-2, with D unresolved. V was shortened by 11 bases and J by 5 bases, with 9 bases between the two germline ends. Germline CDR1 MGHRA, CDR2 YSYEKL. The CDR3 contains 11 residues. CDR3 sequence reads: CAAGGTGELFF. CDR3 bases: TGCGCCGCTGGCGGTACCGGGGAGCTGTTTTTT.

The genes are TRBV4-1 and TRBJ2-7; a weak D match, TRBD2 (6 bases). Germline-derived CDR1 and CDR2 are MGHRA and YSYEKL. The CDR3 contains 15 residues. Trimming pared 4 bases from V and 5 bases from J, leaving 18 bases between. The CDR3 protein is CASSPQDYPLDEQYF. CDR3 nucleotides: TGCGCCAGCAGCCCTCAGGACTATCCCCTCGACGAGCAGTACTTC.

The V gene is TRBV6-5, the J gene TRBJ1-5; TRBD1 agrees at 7 bases. V lost 5 bases and J lost 3; bases outside the gene matches: 7. CDR3 length: 15 residues. CDR1 MNHEY and CDR2 SVGAGI come from the germline V gene. CDR3: CASSVGTANNQPQHF. CDR3 coding DNA: TGTGCCAGCAGTGTTGGGACAGCCAACAATCAGCCCCAGCATTTT.

The rearrangement joins TRBV18 to TRBJ2-5, with D tentatively TRBD1 (6 bases). V lost 5 bases and J lost 6, with 16 bases in between. Germline values: CDR1 KGHSH, CDR2 LQKENI. The CDR3 covers 14 residues. Here the CDR3 DNA reads TGTGCCAGCTCAGGTTGGGACACCACCCAGACCCAGTACTTC. This sequence encodes CASSGWDTTQTQYF.

Worth noting for this clone: Other DNA sequences in the same sample also yield this CDR3. The chain joins TRBV5-1 to TRBJ1-1; D is perhaps TRBD1 (5 bases). This CDR3 spans 15 amino acids. CDR1 SGHRS and CDR2 YFSETQ come from the germline V gene. The germline V and J ends were trimmed by 0 bases and 0 bases, with 9 bases remaining between them. The CDR3 sequence: CASSLAGGLNTEAFF. As DNA, the CDR3 is TGCGCCAGCAGCTTGGCCGGGGGGTTGAACACTGAAGCTTTCTTT.

The V and J genes are TRBV15 and TRBJ2-3; 8 bases fit TRBD2. The CDR3 has 18 amino acids. The V gene end was trimmed by 1 base and the J gene end by 0 bases; junction bases not matched to a gene: 9. Germline V CDR1 and CDR2: LNHNV, YYDKDF (reference sequence). The CDR3 is CATSRGSGAEASTDTQYF. CDR3 in DNA: TGTGCCACCAGCAGAGGTAGCGGGGCCGAGGCAAGCACAGATACGCAGTATTTT.

The chain uses TRBV27 and TRBJ1-3; weak D call: TRBD1 (6 bases). The CDR3 has 17 residues. V was pared by 4 bases and J by 0 bases, with 16 bases between. Germline CDR1 MNHEY, CDR2 SMNVEV (reference sequence). The CDR3 DNA follows: TGTGCCAGCAGTTCCCCTGGGGGCCACTACTCTGGAAACACCATATATTTT. It yields the protein CASSSPGGHYSGNTIYF.

This chain joins TRBV5-1 and TRBJ2-2; 10 nucleotides line up with TRBD1. Germline-derived CDR1 and CDR2 are SGHRS and YFSETQ. This CDR3 is built from 16 residues. Trimming cost V 0 bases and J 7 bases; bases outside gene matches: 6. The CDR3 here is CASSLGDRGLYGELFF. The CDR3 DNA reads as TGCGCCAGCAGCTTGGGAGACAGGGGGCTTTACGGGGAGCTGTTTTTT.

The sample holds one count of this clone. This chain joins TRBV4-1 and TRBJ1-6; 7 bases are a match to TRBD1. Germline V gene lookup returns CDR1 MGHRA and CDR2 YSYEKL. The junction had 8 bases not matched to a gene; V was cut back by 0 bases and J by 9 bases. The CDR3 sequence is 16 residues long. The CDR3 is CASSQDRGQSSSPLHF. The CDR3 DNA is TGCGCCAGCAGCCAAGATAGGGGACAGAGCAGTTCACCCCTCCACTTT.

The chain uses TRBV25-1 and TRBJ1-1; D is perhaps TRBD1 (6 bases). The germline gives CDR1 MGHDK, CDR2 SYGVNS. CDR3 size: 12 residues. V was pared by 3 bases and J by 8 bases, with 10 bases between. The CDR3 spells CASSELGQEAFF. The CDR3 coding sequence is TGTGCCAGCAGTGAGCTTGGACAGGAAGCTTTCTTT.

The genes are TRBV7-3 and TRBJ2-1; D possibly corresponds to TRBD1 (5 bases). V was shortened by 6 bases and J by 7 bases, with 19 bases between the two germline ends. There are 15 residues in the CDR3. CDR1 is SGHTA, CDR2 FQGTGA, per germline. The CDR3 is CASRPPGGQSNEQFF. The CDR3, as DNA: TGTGCCAGCAGACCCCCAGGCGGACAAAGTAATGAGCAGTTCTTC.

The chain links TRBV7-2 to TRBJ2-7; 11 nucleotides align to TRBD2. Germline CDR1 is SGHTA and CDR2 is FQGNSA. The CDR3 is 16 amino acids. V trimming: 5 bases; J trimming: 2 bases; junction bases outside the gene matches: 8. CDR3 protein: CASSLDRLAGTYEQYF. The CDR3 nucleotides read TGTGCCAGCAGCCTCGATCGACTAGCGGGGACCTACGAGCAGTACTTC.